This TCR beta chain was found in a study of human T cells and chemical hapten exposure. TCRdb processed the RACE reads anew with MiXCR; each CDR3 protein has one entry. The sample includes tens of thousands of distinct CDR3 sequences, around 10% of them seen just once. The sample's time point: patch test 1, 2 weeks after DPC sensitization. The treatment denotes: therapeutic diphenylcyclopropenone sensitization with weekly scalp DPC. Total RNA was isolated from unfractionated whole blood. This CDR3 contains 13 residues. Germline CDR1 SEHNR, CDR2 FQNEAQ (reference sequence). Trimming at V came to 8 bases and at J to 4 bases, leaving 4 bases not matched to a gene. Findings and limits, study-wide: Expanded TCRs made up significantly more big CDR3 similarity clusters than controls did.

In its sample, this clonotype was seen many times. As yet, its antigen is unknown. The sequencing here drew on whole blood, taken in connection with sensitization to the hapten diphenylcyclopropenone (DPC). This clonotype was obtained from a woman aged 40 to 50 with alopecia areata. Some clones in this sample may be carry-over from other donors' samples. The rearrangement uses TRBV7-9 and TRBJ1-1; 10 bases agree with TRBD1. The CDR3 loop reads CASRDRGSTEAFF. CDR3 DNA sequence: TGTGCCAGCCGGGACAGGGGCTCCACTGAAGCTTTCTTT. The whole variable domain, remainder taken from reference TRBV7-9 and TRBJ1-1, is DTGVSQNPRHKITKRGQNVTFRCDPISEHNRLYWYRQTLGQGPEFLTYFQNEAQLEKSRLLSDRFSAERPKGSFSTLEIQRTEQGDSAMYLCASRDRGSTEAFFGQGTRLTVV.